The 30 T cell receptor beta chains listed next were all sequenced from one sample in a study of blood T cell repertoires in COVID-19. Assay: immunoSEQ multiplex PCR; the TCRdb copy retains only in-frame clones and omits some. The sample includes about 170,000 clones, 79% of them seen just once. Sequencing was done on a sample of PBMCs or T cells enriched from blood (not recorded which). The receptors were sampled from a woman aged 70-85 years in a cohort exposed to, infected with or recovered from COVID-19 (not recorded which).

DNA of the CDR3: TGTGCCAGCAGCTTAGCTCCGCCCGAGGGATGGATCTACGAGCAGTACTTC. It specifies CASSLAPPEGWIYEQYF. The chain is built from TRBV11-1 and TRBJ2-7, with D tentatively TRBD2 (5 bases). Germline CDR1 and CDR2: SGHAT and FQDESV (reference sequence). The V and J ends lost 0 bases and 3 bases respectively, with 18 bases between them. The CDR3 consists of 17 residues.

The V call is TRBV7-3, the J call TRBJ1-1; the match to TRBD1 covers 7 bases. Trimming at V came to 3 bases and at J to 0 bases, leaving 10 bases not matched to a gene. The germline CDR1 and CDR2 sequences are SGHTA and FQGTGA. The CDR3 has 17 amino acids. The DNA for the CDR3 is TGTGCCAGCAGCTTGCACAGGGGATTGGGGCTGAACACTGAAGCTTTCTTT. Encoded protein: CASSLHRGLGLNTEAFF.

The gene calls are TRBV11-3 and TRBJ2-2; D is perhaps TRBD1 (5 bases). The CDR3 sequence is 16 residues long. Germline CDR1 is SGHNT and CDR2 is YENEEA. V lost 1 base, J lost 5 bases, and 14 bases lay in between. The CDR3 sequence is CASSLGRQMLTGELFF. CDR3 nucleotides: TGTGCCAGCAGCTTAGGGAGACAGATGCTGACCGGGGAGCTGTTTTTT.

The V call is TRBV18, the J call TRBJ1-4; D remains ambiguous. Germline V gives CDR1 KGHSH, CDR2 LQKENI. This CDR3 comprises 18 residues. Trimming stripped 2 bases from V and 0 bases from J, with 16 bases between. CDR3 sequence reads: CASSPFTLAAATNEKLFF. The CDR3 nucleotides are TGTGCCAGCTCACCATTCACGTTGGCGGCTGCAACTAATGAAAAACTGTTTTTT.

The chain joins TRBV5-1 to TRBJ2-6; 7 bases are shared with TRBD1. Germline V gives CDR1 SGHRS, CDR2 YFSETQ. CDR3 size: 19 residues. J lost 4 bases, V lost 4 bases, and 17 bases had no gene match. The CDR3 DNA reads TGCGCCAGCAGCCCCGGGACAGCCAAAAAGTGGGGAGGGGCCAACGTCCTGACTTTC. This translates into CASSPGTAKKWGGANVLTF.

This chain connects TRBV18 to TRBJ2-5; 8 positions match TRBD2. The V gene's germline CDR1 is KGHSH and CDR2 LQKENI. CDR3 size: 15 residues. J lost 3 bases, V lost 2 bases, and 5 bases had no gene match. The CDR3 DNA reads TGTGCCAGCTCACCAGCCAGCGGGAGTAAAGAGACCCAGTACTTC. Translating gives CASSPASGSKETQYF.

This clone was counted between two and nine times. This sequence joins TRBV24-1 and TRBJ2-3; 8 bases line up with TRBD1. There are 19 residues in the CDR3. The germline V gene has CDR1 KGHDR and CDR2 SFDVKD. J lost 1 base, V lost 5 bases, and 16 bases had no gene match. CDR3 sequence (DNA): TGTGCCACCAGTGCCAACAGGGGGGCCTCTGTATCTGGCACAGATACGCAGTATTTT. Amino acid sequence: CATSANRGASVSGTDTQYF.

This rearrangement joins TRBV5-8 to TRBJ2-1; 12 nucleotides match TRBD1. Germline trimming cut 3 bases from V and 7 bases from J; bases unmatched to any gene: 8. The germline V gene encodes CDR1 SGHTS and CDR2 YDEGEE. CDR3 length: 16 residues. Here the CDR3 DNA reads TGTGCCAGCAGCTCCAGACCGGGACAGGGGGCAAATGAGCAGTTCTTC. Amino acid sequence: CASSSRPGQGANEQFF.

The rearrangement joins TRBV18 to TRBJ2-7; 9 nucleotides agree with TRBD2. CDR1 is KGHSH and CDR2 is LQKENI in the germline V gene. V was clipped by 2 bases and J by 0 bases; unmatched bases: 11. CDR3 length equals 18 residues. CDR3 nucleotide sequence: TGTGCCAGCTCACCAGCGGCTAGCGGGACCTTCTCCTCCTACGAGCAGTACTTC. Protein sequence: CASSPAASGTFSSYEQYF.

The chain joins TRBV6-5 to TRBJ2-7; tentatively, D is TRBD1 (6 bases). CDR1 and CDR2 (germline): MNHEY, SVGAGI. This CDR3 has 13 amino acids. Trimming took 8 bases from V and 5 from J, leaving 16 bases between them. CDR3 coding DNA: TGTGCCAGCGTACTGGGGGCGCGGGACGAGCAGTACTTC. Residues: CASVLGARDEQYF.

This clone was observed a few times. V gene TRBV6-4 combines with J gene TRBJ2-7; no clear D gene. Trimming cost V 6 bases and J 0 bases, with 12 bases left between them. Per the germline V gene, CDR1 is MRHNA and CDR2 is SNTAGT. This CDR3 is built from 14 residues. CDR3 region: CASRPTLGSYEQYF. The CDR3 region has the DNA TGTGCCAGCAGACCGACTTTGGGCTCCTACGAGCAGTACTTC.

The V and J genes are TRBV2 and TRBJ1-3, with no clear D. CDR1 is SNHLY, CDR2 FYNNEI, per germline. This CDR3 has 14 residues. Trimming cost V 4 bases and J 2 bases, with 9 bases left between them. CDR3 sequence (DNA): TGTGCCAGCAGTGTTGGAGGACCTGGAAACACCATATATTTT. Amino acids: CASSVGGPGNTIYF.

In its sample, this clone was seen many times. The CDR3 DNA follows: TGTGCCAGCGAACCCAACCTAAGAGCGGGAGCCTCCTACGAGCAGTACTTC. Translated: CASEPNLRAGASYEQYF. V and J are TRBV11-2 and TRBJ2-7, with 8 bases that match TRBD2. V shed 8 bases and J 0 bases; nucleotides not matched to a gene: 15. Germline V gives CDR1 SGHAT, CDR2 FQNNGV. This CDR3 region has 17 residues.

The chain uses TRBV6-5 and TRBJ1-5; possibly TRBD1 for D (6 bases). The V end lost 5 bases, the J end lost 5 bases, and 13 bases lay between the germline ends. CDR1 and CDR2 (germline): MNHEY, SVGAGI. The CDR3 extends over 14 amino acids. CDR3 residues: CASSRNREHQPQHF. As DNA, the CDR3 is TGTGCCAGCAGTCGGAACAGGGAGCATCAGCCCCAGCATTTT.

CDR3 bases: TGTGCCAGCGATTTAGCGGGAGCGGTAATAACGTACAATGAGCAGTTCTTC. It is translated as CASDLAGAVITYNEQFF. The chain is built from TRBV7-9 and TRBJ2-1; 9 bases agree with TRBD2. The ends lost 8 bases at V and 4 bases at J; junction bases unmatched: 15. CDR1 is SEHNR and CDR2 is FQNEAQ in the germline V gene (reference sequence). This CDR3 is built from 17 residues.

This clone came up once. The genes are TRBV6-5 and TRBJ2-1; 10 bases map to TRBD2. The germline CDR1 and CDR2 sequences are MNHEY and SVGAGI. The length of the CDR3 is 16 residues. The V gene end was trimmed by 4 bases and the J gene end by 4 bases; junction bases not matched to a gene: 7. CDR3 region: CASSSLAGWGYNEQFF. CDR3 sequence (DNA): TGTGCCAGCAGTTCACTAGCGGGATGGGGGTACAATGAGCAGTTCTTC.

The chain combines TRBV6-5 with TRBJ2-1, with 9 positions matching TRBD1. The CDR3 consists of 13 residues. V was clipped by 6 bases and J by 9 bases; unmatched bases: 6. Per germline, CDR1 MNHEY and CDR2 SVGAGI. CDR3 nucleotide sequence: TGTGCCAGCAGGTGGGGACAGGGCAGTGAGCAGTTCTTC. Translated: CASRWGQGSEQFF.

The gene calls are TRBV18 and TRBJ2-7; TRBD2 agrees at 8 bases. The CDR3 consists of 16 residues. With 3 bases clipped from V and 4 bases from J, the junction kept 11 bases outside the gene matches. Germline-derived CDR1 and CDR2 are KGHSH and LQKENI. In DNA, the CDR3 is TGTGCCAGCTCACCTTCCCCGGGACTAGAAAAATACGAGCAGTACTTC. Protein product: CASSPSPGLEKYEQYF. Supplemented by reference TRBV18 and TRBJ2-7, the full variable domain reads NAGVMQNPRHLVRRRGQEARLRCSPMKGHSHVYWYRQLPEEGLKFMVYLQKENIIDESGMPKERFSAEFPKEGPSILRIQQVVRGDSAAYFCASSPSPGLEKYEQYFGPGTRLTVT.

Here the CDR3 DNA reads TGCGCCAGCAGCTTGGTTCAGGGGGCAGGGGAAAAACTGTTTTTT. It yields the protein CASSLVQGAGEKLFF. V and J are TRBV5-1 and TRBJ1-4, with 8 bases lining up with TRBD1. V lost 0 bases to trimming and J lost 8 bases; unmatched junction nucleotides: 6. Germline CDR1 reads SGHRS; CDR2 reads YFSETQ. The CDR3 runs to 15 residues.

Only one count was recorded for this clone. The gene calls are TRBV3-1 (or the pseudogene TRBV3-2) and TRBJ2-7; weak D call: TRBD1 (6 bases). There are 15 residues in the CDR3. The ends were cut back, 0 bases at V and 0 bases at J, with 9 bases in the middle. From germline, CDR1 is LGHDT and CDR2 YNNKEL (reference sequence). CDR3 region: CASSQEGGPSYEQYF. The CDR3 coding sequence is TGTGCCAGCAGCCAAGAAGGGGGACCCTCCTACGAGCAGTACTTC.

The CDR3 coding sequence is TGTGCCAGCAGTTTTGATCAGGCTAGCGCCAGTCAGTACTTC. Amino acids: CASSFDQASASQYF. The chain links TRBV28 to TRBJ2-5; D is perhaps TRBD2 (6 bases). The V end lost 3 bases, the J end lost 11 bases, and 19 bases lay between the germline ends. CDR1 is MDHEN, CDR2 SYDVKM, per germline. The CDR3 extends over 14 amino acids.

The chain is built from TRBV18 and TRBJ1-2; unclear D gene. The CDR3 loop spans 15 amino acids. V was cut by 0 bases and J by 1 base, with 9 bases left in between. Per the germline V gene, CDR1 is KGHSH and CDR2 is LQKENI. CDR3 sequence (DNA): TGTGCCAGCTCACCACCGGTGCAGTATAACTATGGCTACACCTTC. Its protein product is CASSPPVQYNYGYTF.

In this sample, this clone turned up once. This chain links TRBV7-9 with TRBJ2-1; 9 bases agree with TRBD1. The CDR3 spans 16 residues. Looked up from germline, CDR1 is SEHNR and CDR2 is FQNEAQ (reference sequence). J was trimmed by 9 bases and V by 8 bases; bases with no gene match: 17. CDR3 DNA sequence: TGTGCCAGCGTAATATCCGGGACAGGGTTTTACGGTGAGCAGTTCTTC. Residues: CASVISGTGFYGEQFF.

This clone appeared a few times. This rearrangement joins TRBV7-2 to TRBJ2-3, with a possible D match to TRBD1 (6 bases). Germline CDR1 SGHTA, CDR2 FQGNSA. Trimming removed 4 bases at V and 6 bases at J, with 11 bases between. This CDR3 spans 13 amino acids. In nucleotides, the CDR3 is TGTGCCAGCAGCTACCACAGGGTGGATACGCAGTATTTT. It codes for CASSYHRVDTQYF.

The chain recombines TRBV7-2 with TRBJ2-3; D might be TRBD2 (5 bases). The CDR3 covers 14 residues. Trimming cost V 6 bases and J 1 base, with 11 bases left between them. Per germline, CDR1 SGHTA and CDR2 FQGNSA. The CDR3, as DNA: TGTGCCAGCAGAAGAACTAGTGGCACAGATACGCAGTATTTT. Translated: CASRRTSGTDTQYF. Based on the CDR3 plus reference TRBV7-2 and TRBJ2-3, the full variable domain is GAGVSQSPSNKVTEKGKDVELRCDPISGHTALYWYRQSLGQGLEFLIYFQGNSAPDKSGLPSDRFSAERTGGSVSTLTIQRTQQEDSAVYLCASRRTSGTDTQYFGPGTRLTVL.

The chain combines TRBV5-4 with TRBJ2-1; TRBD2 agrees at 11 bases. The J segment lost 0 bases and the V segment lost 5 bases, leaving 4 bases of the junction unmatched. The CDR3 runs 16 residues. Germline V lookup: CDR1 SGHNT, CDR2 YYREEE (reference sequence). CDR3: CASRSGTSGSYNEQFF. CDR3 nucleotides: TGTGCCAGCAGAAGCGGGACTAGCGGCTCCTACAATGAGCAGTTCTTC.

This clone has a handful of counts. This chain links TRBV7-3 with TRBJ2-3; a possible D gene is TRBD1 (6 bases). Germline V lookup: CDR1 SGHTA, CDR2 FQGTGA. V lost 5 bases and J 2 bases, leaving 14 bases between the germline ends. CDR3 length: 15 residues. The CDR3 nucleotides read TGTGCCAGCAGCATGCAGGGGAGCCTCACAGATACGCAGTATTTT. As protein: CASSMQGSLTDTQYF.

J is TRBJ2-3 and V is TRBV18; D is perhaps TRBD2 (5 bases). V was cut by 3 bases and J by 4 bases, with 17 bases left in between. The CDR3 runs 16 residues. Germline-derived CDR1 and CDR2 are KGHSH and LQKENI. The DNA of the CDR3 is TGTGCCAGCTCACCCTTCGCGGGCACAGACTCAGATACGCAGTATTTT. It yields the protein CASSPFAGTDSDTQYF.

The chain combines TRBV5-1 with TRBJ1-1; the D gene is possibly TRBD1 (5 bases). The germline V gene has CDR1 SGHRS and CDR2 YFSETQ. This CDR3 region has 15 residues. V was clipped by 0 bases and J by 1 base, with 10 bases between them. In DNA, the CDR3 is TGCGCCAGCAGCTTGGCTGGTCAGGGGAACACTGAAGCTTTCTTT. Translated, it gives CASSLAGQGNTEAFF.

V and J are TRBV10-2 and TRBJ2-3; D is undetermined. From germline, CDR1 is WSHSY and CDR2 SAAADI. The CDR3 totals 13 residues. The V end lost 7 bases, the J end lost 6 bases, and 14 bases lay between the germline ends. The CDR3 is CASKNFRWDTQYF. CDR3 nucleotides: TGCGCCAGCAAAAACTTCCGTTGGGATACGCAGTATTTT.